The 17 T cell receptor beta chains given below trace back to one sample, sequenced in a study of shared clonotypes between healthy human individuals. The assay was immunoSEQ multiplex PCR, and TCRdb's table has in-frame clones only and misses some. The sample contains around 300,000 clones, around 86% of which appear only once. The sequenced sample was memory CD8+ T cells sorted from blood. Regarding subset: CD45RO+ cells pooled with CCR7-negative TemRA cells. The receptor set was obtained from a young man in good health.

The V gene is TRBV6-5, the J gene TRBJ2-1; maybe TRBD2 (6 bases). This CDR3 comprises 11 residues. V gave up 3 bases and J gave up 16 bases, with 13 bases separating them. CDR1 and CDR2 from the germline V gene are MNHEY and SVGAGI. The CDR3 is CASSYSGDDFF. For the CDR3, the DNA is TGTGCCAGCAGTTATTCGGGGGATGATTTCTTC.

This rearrangement joins TRBV5-1 to TRBJ2-3, with D possibly matching TRBD2 (5 bases). Germline V gives CDR1 SGHRS, CDR2 YFSETQ. This CDR3 is built from 16 residues. Trimming left V 0 bases short and J 6 bases short, with 17 bases between. This CDR3 reads CASSLGGQRPIDTQYF. CDR3 DNA: TGCGCCAGCAGCTTGGGAGGGCAACGGCCAATTGATACGCAGTATTTT.

J is TRBJ2-1 and V is TRBV7-9, with 9 bases identical to TRBD2. The CDR3 loop spans 16 amino acids. Germline CDR1 SEHNR, CDR2 FQNEAQ (reference sequence). V gave up 5 bases and J gave up 5 bases; unmatched junction bases: 10. CDR3 DNA sequence: TGTGCCAGCAGCCCCCCGACTAGCGGAGGGAACAATGAGCAGTTCTTC. Protein sequence: CASSPPTSGGNNEQFF.

The chain uses TRBV5-4 and TRBJ1-6; D unresolved. CDR1 and CDR2 from the germline V gene are SGHNT and YYREEE (reference sequence). V was pared by 4 bases and J by 6 bases, with 14 bases between. There are 15 residues in the CDR3. The CDR3 DNA reads TGTGCCAGCAGCCCGTCATGGGGATTTAATTCACCCCTCCACTTT. Translating it yields CASSPSWGFNSPLHF.

This chain connects TRBV27 to TRBJ1-1; no definite D call. Trimming stripped 7 bases from V and 1 base from J, with 10 bases between. Germline V gives CDR1 MNHEY, CDR2 SMNVEV (reference sequence). The CDR3 runs 13 residues. The CDR3 DNA reads TGTGCCAGCATGAGTCGGGGGAACACTGAAGCTTTCTTT. Protein product: CASMSRGNTEAFF.

CDR3 DNA sequence: TGTGCCAGCAGTAAAGAGTGGGACAACGAGCAGTACTTC. Its protein is CASSKEWDNEQYF. The rearrangement links TRBV9 to TRBJ2-7, with a possible D match to TRBD1 (6 bases). Trimming took off 5 bases at V and 5 bases at J, with 14 bases between the two ends. The CDR3 sequence is 13 residues long. Germline V CDR1 and CDR2: SGDLS, YYNGEE. Full variable domain (missing parts from reference TRBV9 and TRBJ2-7): DSGVTQTPKHLITATGQRVTLRCSPRSGDLSVYWYQQSLDQGLQFLIQYYNGEERAKGNILERFSAQQFPDLHSELNLSSLELGDSALYFCASSKEWDNEQYFGPGTRLTVT.

The chain is built from TRBV7-9 and TRBJ2-7, with D tentatively TRBD2 (5 bases). The CDR3 covers 14 residues. V lost 4 bases and J lost 2, with 12 bases in between. Germline-derived CDR1 and CDR2 are SEHNR and FQNEAQ (reference sequence). Written as DNA, the CDR3 is TGTGCCAGCAGCTCCGAGGACTCTACCTACGAGCAGTACTTC. This sequence encodes CASSSEDSTYEQYF.

This rearrangement joins TRBV6-6 to TRBJ1-1; D call uncertain. The germline V and J ends were trimmed by 6 bases and 6 bases, with 23 bases remaining between them. Germline V gene data show CDR1 as MNHNY and CDR2 as SVGAGI (reference sequence). The CDR3 has 16 amino acids. CDR3 sequence: CASSPADQAGLPEAFF. CDR3 in DNA: TGTGCCAGCAGCCCCGCCGACCAGGCCGGCCTCCCTGAAGCTTTCTTT.

The count of this clone is one. The V gene is TRBV4-3, the J gene TRBJ2-7, with 13 bases fitting TRBD2. This CDR3 region has 16 residues. J gave up 2 bases and V 1 base, and 2 bases lay outside the gene matches. CDR1 is LGHNA and CDR2 is YSLEER in the germline V gene. CDR3 region: CASSQVLAGGPYEQYF. Written as DNA, the CDR3 is TGCGCCAGCAGCCAAGTACTAGCGGGAGGGCCCTACGAGCAGTACTTC.

This chain uses TRBV15 with TRBJ1-1; no reliable D call. The CDR3 is 13 amino acids. CDR1 is LNHNV, CDR2 YYDKDF, per germline (reference sequence). Trimming pared 2 bases from V and 1 base from J, leaving 5 bases between. The CDR3 DNA sequence: TGTGCCACCAGCAGACTCACGAACACTGAAGCTTTCTTT. It codes for CATSRLTNTEAFF.

This clone appeared a few times. Other DNA sequences within the sample encode an identical CDR3. The chain couples TRBV6-1 to TRBJ1-5; D gene unclear. CDR3 length: 11 amino acids. Per germline, CDR1 MNHNS and CDR2 SASEGT. With 5 bases removed from V and 5 bases from J, the gap between germline ends came to 4 bases. This CDR3 reads CASSSHQPQHF. The DNA of the CDR3 is TGTGCCAGCAGTTCCCATCAGCCCCAGCATTTT.

The gene calls are TRBV9 and TRBJ2-7; TRBD2 matches 12 bases. The CDR3 totals 15 residues. V lost 4 bases to trimming and J lost 6 bases; unmatched junction nucleotides: 8. In germline, CDR1 is SGDLS, CDR2 YYNGEE. The CDR3 reads CASSPRLAGAGEQYF. The CDR3 nucleotides are TGTGCCAGCAGCCCGCGACTAGCGGGAGCCGGCGAGCAGTACTTC.

This rearrangement joins TRBV28 to TRBJ2-3, with 9 positions matching TRBD2. V lost 4 bases and J lost 10; bases outside the gene matches: 9. This CDR3 is built from 14 residues. CDR1 and CDR2 (germline): MDHEN, SYDVKM. Written as DNA, the CDR3 is TGTGCCAGCAGTTCCCGACTAGCGGCTTTGGCGCAGTATTTT. It yields the protein CASSSRLAALAQYF.

This clone was detected only once. The chain has TRBV18 and TRBJ2-7; maybe TRBD2 (7 bases). CDR3 length equals 14 residues. Germline-derived CDR1 and CDR2 are KGHSH and LQKENI. V lost 4 bases, J lost 2 bases, and 12 bases lay in between. CDR3 in DNA: TGTGCCAGCTCACAGTTGCGGGGGCCCTACGAGCAGTACTTC. It is translated as CASSQLRGPYEQYF.

This chain joins TRBV11-2 and TRBJ1-2; D gene unclear. With 4 bases removed from V and 1 base from J, the gap between germline ends came to 16 bases. The CDR3 consists of 16 residues. In germline, CDR1 is SGHAT, CDR2 FQNNGV. CDR3 in amino acids: CASSSALWDFNYGYTF. The CDR3 DNA sequence: TGTGCCAGCAGCTCAGCGTTGTGGGATTTTAACTATGGCTACACCTTC. The whole variable domain, filled in from reference TRBV11-2 and TRBJ1-2, reads EAGVAQSPRYKIIEKRQSVAFWCNPISGHATLYWYQQILGQGPKLLIQFQNNGVVDDSQLPKDRFSAERLKGVDSTLKIQPAKLEDSAVYLCASSSALWDFNYGYTFGSGTRLTVV.

Regarding this clone: One base away lies a much larger clone, so this may be a sequencing read error. The V call is TRBV11-3, the J call TRBJ2-7; 7 bases are shared with TRBD1. The CDR3 is 13 residues long. V trimming: 5 bases; J trimming: 2 bases; junction bases outside the gene matches: 3. Germline V gene lookup returns CDR1 SGHNT and CDR2 YENEEA. This chain's CDR3 is CASSPGQTYEQYF. The CDR3 DNA is TGTGCCAGCAGCCCGGGACAGACCTACGAGCAGTACTTC.

This chain links TRBV7-6 with TRBJ2-7; D is ambiguous. This CDR3 is 15 amino acids long. The V gene's germline CDR1 is SGHVS and CDR2 FNYEAQ. Trimming removed 1 base from V and 0 bases from J, with 10 bases in between. The CDR3 is CASSLEGMSSYEQYF. As DNA, the CDR3 is TGTGCCAGCAGCTTAGAGGGAATGAGCTCCTACGAGCAGTACTTC.